This T cell receptor (beta chain) was observed in a study of cytomegalovirus exposure and HLA in healthy donors. Notes on the study in general: Among TCR sequences, most were rare, though some public TCRs appeared in many donors. Overall, around 150 TCR beta chains were annotated as cytomegalovirus-associated. According to a subsequent analysis, TCR clusters from the first cohort were inclined to appear together in the roughly 130 validation repertoires.

The CDR3 has 14 amino acids. CDR1 is MNHEY and CDR2 is SMNVEV in the germline V gene (reference sequence). Deletions cut 5 bases from V and 7 bases from J, with 15 bases between. Some clones are missing from TCRdb's copy, which holds only in-frame ones; the method was immunoSEQ multiplex PCR. The sample has over 200,000 clones, roughly 84% seen once. As for this clone: Antigen unknown.

The approximately 120-subject validation cohort, separate from the approximately 670-subject first cohort, included the donors. The sequencing sample was made of PBMCs. This TCR was recovered from a woman aged 18-35 years in good health and CMV-seropositive. This chain uses TRBV27 with TRBJ1-5; D is perhaps TRBD1 (6 bases). In DNA, the CDR3 is TGTGCCAGCAGTAGATACAGGGCCGAGCAGCCCCAGCATTTT. Translating gives CASSRYRAEQPQHF.